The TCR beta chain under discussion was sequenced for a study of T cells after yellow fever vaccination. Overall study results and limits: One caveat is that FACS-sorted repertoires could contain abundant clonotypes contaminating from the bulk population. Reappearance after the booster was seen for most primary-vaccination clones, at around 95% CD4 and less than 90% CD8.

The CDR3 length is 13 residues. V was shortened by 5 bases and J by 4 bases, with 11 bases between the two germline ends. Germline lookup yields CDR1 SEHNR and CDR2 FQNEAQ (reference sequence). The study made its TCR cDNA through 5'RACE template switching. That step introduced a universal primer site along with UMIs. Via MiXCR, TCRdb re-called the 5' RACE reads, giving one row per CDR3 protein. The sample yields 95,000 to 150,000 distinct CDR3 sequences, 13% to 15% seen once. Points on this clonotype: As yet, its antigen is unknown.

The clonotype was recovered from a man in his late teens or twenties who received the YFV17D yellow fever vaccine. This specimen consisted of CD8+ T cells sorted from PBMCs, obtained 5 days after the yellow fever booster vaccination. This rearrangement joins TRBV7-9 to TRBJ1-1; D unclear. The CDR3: CASSPTESTEAFF. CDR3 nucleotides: TGTGCCAGCAGCCCTACAGAGTCCACTGAAGCTTTCTTT.